This entry features one T cell receptor (beta chain) sequence. Its antigen is still unknown. This specimen belongs to a study of T cells after yellow fever vaccination. As for the study in general: Any fraction with a low cell number was prepared using SMART-Seq v4 Ultra Low Input. Whole-study results and caveats: When the response was secondary, it was weaker but reached its peak faster, day 5 versus 15.

The germline V and J ends were trimmed by 3 bases and 2 bases, with 4 bases remaining between them. The CDR3 contains 12 residues. CDR1 and CDR2 (germline): SEHNR, FQNEAQ (reference sequence). UMIs and a universal primer site were added when TCR cDNA was made by 5'RACE template switching. TCRdb re-called the 5' RACE reads with MiXCR, one entry per CDR3 protein. The sample lists hundreds of thousands of distinct CDR3 sequences, about 17% seen once, with roughly 19% in the top ten. The TCR sequence derives from a man aged 18 to 30 who received the YFV17D yellow fever vaccine. This sequence joins TRBV7-9 and TRBJ1-2; D gene uncertain. Sequenced material: PBMCs, taken before the yellow fever booster vaccination. CDR3 nucleotide sequence: TGTGCCAGCAGCTTCCAGAACTATGGCTACACCTTC. Amino acids: CASSFQNYGYTF.